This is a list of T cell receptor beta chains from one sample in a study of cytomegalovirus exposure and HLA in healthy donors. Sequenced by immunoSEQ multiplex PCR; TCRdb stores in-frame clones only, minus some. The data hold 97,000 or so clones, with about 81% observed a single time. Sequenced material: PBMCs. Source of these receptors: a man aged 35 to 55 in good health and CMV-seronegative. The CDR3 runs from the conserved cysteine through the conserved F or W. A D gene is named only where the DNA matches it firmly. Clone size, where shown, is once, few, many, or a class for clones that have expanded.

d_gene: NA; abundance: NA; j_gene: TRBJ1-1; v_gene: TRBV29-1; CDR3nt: TGCAGCGTTCCGATTTCTCAGGGGAAGGCTTTCTTT; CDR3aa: CSVPISQGKAFF
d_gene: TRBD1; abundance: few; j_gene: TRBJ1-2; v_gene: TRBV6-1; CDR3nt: TGTGCCAGCAGTGAAGACAGACAGGGGAGAAGAGGCTACACCTTC; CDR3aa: CASSEDRQGRRGYTF
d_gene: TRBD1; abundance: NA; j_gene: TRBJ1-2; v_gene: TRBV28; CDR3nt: TGTGCCAGCAGTTTATTTGGTCCTACAGGGGGCAGCCATGGCTACACCTTC; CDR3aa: CASSLFGPTGGSHGYTF
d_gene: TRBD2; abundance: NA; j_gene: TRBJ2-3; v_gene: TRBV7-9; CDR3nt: TGCGCCAGCAGCCCTCGACGGGGGGGTATCACAGATACGCAGTATTTT; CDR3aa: CASSPRRGGITDTQYF
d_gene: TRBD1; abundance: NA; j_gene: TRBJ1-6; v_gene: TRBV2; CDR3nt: TGTGCCGGACAGGGGGTTGACTATAATTCACCCCTCCACTTT; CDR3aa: CAGQGVDYNSPLHF
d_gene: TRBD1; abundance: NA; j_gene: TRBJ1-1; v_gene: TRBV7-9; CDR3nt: TGTGCCAGCAGCCCGGGGACAGTTAACACTGAAGCTTTCTTT; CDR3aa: CASSPGTVNTEAFF
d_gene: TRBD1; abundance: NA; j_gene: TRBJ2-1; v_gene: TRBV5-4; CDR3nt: TGTGCCAGCAGCCCTCAAAAGACAGGGAACGGGTACAATGAGCAGTTCTTC; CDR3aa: CASSPQKTGNGYNEQFF
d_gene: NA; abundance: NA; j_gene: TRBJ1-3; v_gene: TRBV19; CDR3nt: TGTGCCAGTAGGATGGCGGTGGGGAGCTCTGGAAACACCATATATTTT; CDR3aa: CASRMAVGSSGNTIYF
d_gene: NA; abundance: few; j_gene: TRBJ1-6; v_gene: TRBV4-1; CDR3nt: TGCGCCAGCAGCCAAGAAGGGGGACGGGAAAATTCACCCCTCCACTTT; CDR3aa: CASSQEGGRENSPLHF
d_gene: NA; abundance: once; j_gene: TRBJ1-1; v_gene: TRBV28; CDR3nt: TGTGCCAGCAGTTTACCTACACAGGGTGGAGCTTTCTTT; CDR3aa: CASSLPTQGGAFF
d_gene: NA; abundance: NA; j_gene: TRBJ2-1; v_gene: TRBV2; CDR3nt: TGTGCCAGCAGTAGACAGTATAGTGAGCAGTTCTTC; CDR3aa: CASSRQYSEQFF
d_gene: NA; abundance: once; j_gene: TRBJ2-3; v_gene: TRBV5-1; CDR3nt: TGCGCCAGCAGCCTCCAGGGTAGCACAGATACGCAGTATTTT; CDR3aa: CASSLQGSTDTQYF
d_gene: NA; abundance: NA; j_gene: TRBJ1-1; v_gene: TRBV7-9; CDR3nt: TGTGCCAGCAGCTACAGGATTGAAGCTTTCTTT; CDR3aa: CASSYRIEAFF
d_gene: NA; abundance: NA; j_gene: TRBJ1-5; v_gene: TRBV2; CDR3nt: TGTGCCAGCATGGGGGGGGCTCAGCCCCAGCATTTT; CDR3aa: CASMGGAQPQHF
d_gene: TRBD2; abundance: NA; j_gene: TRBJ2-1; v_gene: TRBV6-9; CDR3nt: TGTGCCAGCAGTTACACGCGAACATTAGCGGGGAGAGCCAGCAATGAGCAGTTCTTC; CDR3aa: CASSYTRTLAGRASNEQFF
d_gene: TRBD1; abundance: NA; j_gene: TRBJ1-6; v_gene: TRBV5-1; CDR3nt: TGCGCCAGCAGCCCAGGGGGTTATTCACCCCTCCACTTT; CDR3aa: CASSPGGYSPLHF
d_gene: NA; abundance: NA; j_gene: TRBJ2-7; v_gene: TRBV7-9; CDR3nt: TGTGCCAGCAGCTCCCCAGGGGCGGAGTACGAGCAGTACTTC; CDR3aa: CASSSPGAEYEQYF
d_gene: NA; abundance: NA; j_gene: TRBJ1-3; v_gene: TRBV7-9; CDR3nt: TGTGCCAGCAGCTTAGAGAGGGTCTCAGGAAACACCATATATTTT; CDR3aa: CASSLERVSGNTIYF
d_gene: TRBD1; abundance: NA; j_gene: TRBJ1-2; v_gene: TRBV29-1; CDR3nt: TGCAGCGTTGTGGACAGGGATGGCTACACCTTC; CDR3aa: CSVVDRDGYTF
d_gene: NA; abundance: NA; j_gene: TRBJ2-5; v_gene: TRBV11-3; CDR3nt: TGTGCCAGCAGCTTACAGGGCCTGGAAAAAGAGACCCAGTACTTC; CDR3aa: CASSLQGLEKETQYF
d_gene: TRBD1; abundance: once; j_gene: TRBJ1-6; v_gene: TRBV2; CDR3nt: TGTGCCAGCAGGCCCGGACAGGGGTTTAATTCACCCCTCCACTTT; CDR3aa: CASRPGQGFNSPLHF
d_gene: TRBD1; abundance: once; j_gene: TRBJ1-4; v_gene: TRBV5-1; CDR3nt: TGCGCCAGCAGCGCCCGAGGGGGCGGTAATGAAAAACTGTTTTTT; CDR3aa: CASSARGGGNEKLFF
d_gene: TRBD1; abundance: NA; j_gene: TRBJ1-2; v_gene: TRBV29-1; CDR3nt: TGCAGCGTTGAGACAGGGGATGACTATGGCTACACCTTC; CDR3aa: CSVETGDDYGYTF
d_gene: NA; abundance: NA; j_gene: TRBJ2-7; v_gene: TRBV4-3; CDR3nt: TGCGCCAGCAGCCAAAGCGAACTAGGATCCTACGAGCAGTACTTC; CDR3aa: CASSQSELGSYEQYF
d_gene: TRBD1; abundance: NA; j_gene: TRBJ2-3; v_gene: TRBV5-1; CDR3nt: TGCGCCAGCAGCAGCGACAGGGGCAGCACAGATACGCAGTATTTT; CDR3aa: CASSSDRGSTDTQYF
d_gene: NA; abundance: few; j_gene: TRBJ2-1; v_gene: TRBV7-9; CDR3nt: TGTGCCAGCAGCTCCACCCTAGCGTTTTCCTACAATGAGCAGTTCTTC; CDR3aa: CASSSTLAFSYNEQFF
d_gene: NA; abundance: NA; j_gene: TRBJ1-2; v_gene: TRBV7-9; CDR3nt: TGTGCCAGCAGCTTAGCCCCCTCGGGTGGCTACACCTTC; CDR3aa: CASSLAPSGGYTF
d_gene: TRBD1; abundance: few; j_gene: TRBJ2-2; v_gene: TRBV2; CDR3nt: TGTGCCAGCAGTAACAGGGGGCATGGGACCGGGGAGCTGTTTTTT; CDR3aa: CASSNRGHGTGELFF
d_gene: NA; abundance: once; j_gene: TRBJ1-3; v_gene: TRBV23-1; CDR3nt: TGCGCCAGCAGTCAATCGAAAATCAGGTCTGGAAACACCATATATTTT; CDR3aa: CASSQSKIRSGNTIYF
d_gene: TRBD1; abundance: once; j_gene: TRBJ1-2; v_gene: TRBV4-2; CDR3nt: TGTGCCAGCAGCCCCCAAACCCGGACAGGGACTAATGGCTACACCTTC; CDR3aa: CASSPQTRTGTNGYTF
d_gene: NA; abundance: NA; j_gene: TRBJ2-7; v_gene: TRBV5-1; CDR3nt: TGCGCCAGCAGCCCCAGGACAGTAAGCGAGCAGTACTTC; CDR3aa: CASSPRTVSEQYF
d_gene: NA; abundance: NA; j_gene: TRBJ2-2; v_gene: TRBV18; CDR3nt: TGTGCCAGCTCACGAACGGGAGTCGGGGTCACCGGGGAGCTGTTTTTT; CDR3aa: CASSRTGVGVTGELFF
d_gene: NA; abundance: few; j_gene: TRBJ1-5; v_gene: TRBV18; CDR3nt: TGTGCCAGCTCAAAGGCCCCAGGAAATGGCGTTAGCAATCAGCCCCAGCATTTT; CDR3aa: CASSKAPGNGVSNQPQHF
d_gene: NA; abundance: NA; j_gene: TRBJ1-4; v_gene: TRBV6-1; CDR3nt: TGTGCCAGCCGTATGGGGGGTAATGAAAAACTGTTTTTT; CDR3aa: CASRMGGNEKLFF
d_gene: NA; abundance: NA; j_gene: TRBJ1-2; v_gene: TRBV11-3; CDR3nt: TGTGCCAGCAGCTTAGTCTACAGGCGGGGTGGCTACACCTTC; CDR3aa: CASSLVYRRGGYTF
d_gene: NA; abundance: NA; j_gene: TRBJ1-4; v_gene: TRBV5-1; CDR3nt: TGCGCCAGCAGCTCCTCTCGGTCCGGGGGATATAATGAAAAACTGTTTTTT; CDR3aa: CASSSSRSGGYNEKLFF
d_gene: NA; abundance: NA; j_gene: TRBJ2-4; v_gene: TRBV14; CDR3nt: TGTGCCAGCAGCCAAGATAAAACCCGGGACTTCGAATTAGCCAAAAACATTCAGTACTTC; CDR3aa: CASSQDKTRDFELAKNIQYF
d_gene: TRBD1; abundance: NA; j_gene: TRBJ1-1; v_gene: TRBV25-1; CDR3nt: TGTGCCAGCAGCAACAGGGGGGCCGCTGAAGCTTTCTTT; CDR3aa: CASSNRGAAEAFF
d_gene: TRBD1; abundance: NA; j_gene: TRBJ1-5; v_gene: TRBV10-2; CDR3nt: TGCGCCAGCAGTGAGGCGGGACAGGGGGTGAGCAATCAGCCCCAGCATTTT; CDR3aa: CASSEAGQGVSNQPQHF
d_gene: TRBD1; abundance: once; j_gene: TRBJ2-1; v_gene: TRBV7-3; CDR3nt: TGTGCCAGCGACAGGGGGCCCTACAATGAGCAGTTCTTC; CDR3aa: CASDRGPYNEQFF
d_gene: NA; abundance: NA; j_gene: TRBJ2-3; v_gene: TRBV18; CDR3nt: TGTGCCAGCTCACTACAGGGCACAGATACGCAGTATTTT; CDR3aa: CASSLQGTDTQYF
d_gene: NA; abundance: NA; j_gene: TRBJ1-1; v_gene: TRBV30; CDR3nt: TGTGCCTGGAACCAAGCGAGGAGCACTGAAGCTTTCTTT; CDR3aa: CAWNQARSTEAFF
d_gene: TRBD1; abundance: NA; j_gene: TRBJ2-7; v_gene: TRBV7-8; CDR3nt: TGTGCCAGCAGTCGCGGGACAGGGGTCTCCTACGAGCAGTACTTC; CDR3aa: CASSRGTGVSYEQYF
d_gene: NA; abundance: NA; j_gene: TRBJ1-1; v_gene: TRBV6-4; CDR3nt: TGTGCCAGCAGTGACCACTTCCCCTCAAGGAACACTGAAGCTTTCTTT; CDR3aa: CASSDHFPSRNTEAFF
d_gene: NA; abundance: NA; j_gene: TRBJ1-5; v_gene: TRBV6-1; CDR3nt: TGTGCCAGCAGTGGGCACCAGGGTTATAGCAATCAGCCCCAGCATTTT; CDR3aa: CASSGHQGYSNQPQHF
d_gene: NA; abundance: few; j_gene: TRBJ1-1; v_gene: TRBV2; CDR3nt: TGTGCCAGCAGTGAAAACACGGGAGGGACTGAAGCTTTCTTT; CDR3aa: CASSENTGGTEAFF
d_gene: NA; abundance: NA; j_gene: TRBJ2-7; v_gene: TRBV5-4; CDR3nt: TGTGCCAGCAGCGCCGGGGGTTACGAGCAGTACTTC; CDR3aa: CASSAGGYEQYF
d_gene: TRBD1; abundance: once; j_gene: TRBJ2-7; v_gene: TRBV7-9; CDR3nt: TGTGCCAGCAGCTTATTAGGGGGCTTTTCCTACGAGCAGTACTTC; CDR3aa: CASSLLGGFSYEQYF
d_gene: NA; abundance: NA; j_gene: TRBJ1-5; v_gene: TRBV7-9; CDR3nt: TGTGCCAGCAGCTTAGGACAGGGCAATCAGCCCCAGCATTTT; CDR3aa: CASSLGQGNQPQHF
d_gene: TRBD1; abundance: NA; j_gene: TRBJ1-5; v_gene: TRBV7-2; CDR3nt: TGTGCCAGCAGCCCGACAGGGGGCCAGCCCCAGCATTTT; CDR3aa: CASSPTGGQPQHF
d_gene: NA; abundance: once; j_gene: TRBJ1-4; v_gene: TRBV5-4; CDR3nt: TGTGCCAGCAGCTTGGGACAGCAGAAAATTAATGAAAAACTGTTTTTT; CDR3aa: CASSLGQQKINEKLFF
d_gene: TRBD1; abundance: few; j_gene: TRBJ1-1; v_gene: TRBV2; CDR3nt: TGTGCCAGCAGTGAAGGGGACAGAACCGAAGCTTTCTTT; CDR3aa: CASSEGDRTEAFF
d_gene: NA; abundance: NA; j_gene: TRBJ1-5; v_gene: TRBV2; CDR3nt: TGTGCCAGCAGGGCCCTGGTCAGTAGCAATCAGCCCCAGCATTTT; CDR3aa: CASRALVSSNQPQHF
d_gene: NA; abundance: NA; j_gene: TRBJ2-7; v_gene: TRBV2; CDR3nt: TGTGCCAGCAGGACTGACAGGTATACCTACGAGCAGTACTTC; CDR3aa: CASRTDRYTYEQYF
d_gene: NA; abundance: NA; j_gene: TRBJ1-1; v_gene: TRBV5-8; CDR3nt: TGTGCCAGCAGCTTCAGAGGGAGACGCACTGAAGCTTTCTTT; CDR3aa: CASSFRGRRTEAFF
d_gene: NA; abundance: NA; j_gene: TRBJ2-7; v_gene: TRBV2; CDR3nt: TGTGCCAGCGGCCGGGGGTCCTACGAGCAGTACTTC; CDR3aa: CASGRGSYEQYF
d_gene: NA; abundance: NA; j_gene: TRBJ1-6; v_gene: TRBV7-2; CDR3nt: TGTGCCAGCAGCATGCCGGGACAAGATAATTCACCCCTCCACTTT; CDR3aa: CASSMPGQDNSPLHF
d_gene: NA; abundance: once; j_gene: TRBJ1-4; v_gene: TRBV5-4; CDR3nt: TGTGCCAGCAGCTCGGGGTTCGGTGAAAAACTGTTTTTT; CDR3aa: CASSSGFGEKLFF
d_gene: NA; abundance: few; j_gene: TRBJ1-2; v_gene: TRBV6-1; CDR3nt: TGTGCCAGCATTTGGTACAGCAACTATGGCTACACCTTC; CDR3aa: CASIWYSNYGYTF
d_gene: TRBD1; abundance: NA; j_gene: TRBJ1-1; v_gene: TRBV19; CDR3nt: TGTGCCAGTAGTAATTATTGGACGGGACAGGGGTCTAGCACTGAAGCTTTCTTT; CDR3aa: CASSNYWTGQGSSTEAFF